Following are 21 T cell receptor beta chains from one sample sequenced in a study of T cell responses to AZD1222 COVID-19 vaccine. This table comes from immunoSEQ multiplex PCR, and its TCRdb copy is limited to in-frame clones, with some not included. Of about 120,000 clones listed, approximately 86% are singletons. The material sequenced was peripheral blood, taken on day 0 of AZD1222 vaccination. The receptors stem from an adult in good health.

This clone was detected only a few times. This sequence joins TRBV7-2 and TRBJ2-7; D gene unclear. This CDR3 has 16 residues. Trimming pared 4 bases from V and 0 bases from J, leaving 16 bases between. CDR1 is SGHTA and CDR2 is FQGNSA in the germline V gene. The CDR3 DNA follows: TGTGCCAGCAGCTCCGACATAGGGTATACCTCCTACGAGCAGTACTTC. Its translation is CASSSDIGYTSYEQYF.

The J gene is TRBJ2-7, the V gene TRBV21-1; whether TRBD2, the table's D call, matches the DNA was not checked. TRBV21-1 is classified as a pseudogene. The CDR3 spans 15 residues. CDR3 in amino acids: CASSKTGTRSYEQYF. The CDR3 region has the DNA TGTGCCAGCAGCAAAACCGGGACTAGGTCCTACGAGCAGTACTTC.

The chain couples TRBV27 to TRBJ1-6; possible D gene TRBD1, 6 bases. Germline CDR1 and CDR2: MNHEY and SMNVEV (reference sequence). The CDR3 length is 14 residues. V lost 4 bases and J lost 6, with 10 bases in between. The CDR3 reads CASSSLQGNSPLHF. The CDR3 coding sequence is TGTGCCAGCAGTTCCTTACAGGGTAATTCACCCCTCCACTTT.

This clone was counted only a few times. This chain connects TRBV5-1 to TRBJ2-1; TRBD1 might be the D (5 bases). In germline, CDR1 is SGHRS, CDR2 YFSETQ. The V end lost 0 bases, the J end lost 5 bases, and 9 bases lay between the germline ends. This CDR3 comprises 14 residues. The CDR3 nucleotides are TGCGCCAGCAGCTTGGCAGCAGGGCACAATGAGCAGTTCTTC. As protein: CASSLAAGHNEQFF.

CDR3 coding DNA: TGCGCCAGCAGGGAGGGTCCTAATGAGCAGTTCTTC. This translates into CASREGPNEQFF. The rearrangement joins TRBV10-2 to TRBJ2-1, with D maybe TRBD2 (6 bases). Germline V gives CDR1 WSHSY, CDR2 SAAADI. The length of the CDR3 is 12 residues. V was trimmed by 6 bases and J by 7 bases, leaving 10 bases between them.

CDR3 in amino acids: CASSFTGGWGYTF. The CDR3 region has the DNA TGTGCCAGCAGCTTTACAGGGGGTTGGGGCTACACCTTC. The J gene is TRBJ1-2, the V gene TRBV7-3, with TRBD1 matching over 8 bases. The CDR3 is made up of 13 amino acids. Germline V gene sequence: CDR1 SGHTA, CDR2 FQGTGA. Germline trimming cut 3 bases from V and 8 bases from J; bases unmatched to any gene: 5.

The V gene is TRBV5-1, the J gene TRBJ2-5; 11 nucleotides line up with TRBD2. Germline loops: CDR1 SGHRS, CDR2 YFSETQ. CDR3 length equals 17 residues. V trimming: 4 bases; J trimming: 4 bases; junction bases outside the gene matches: 12. CDR3 DNA sequence: TGCGCCAGCAGCCCCCTAGGGACTAGCGGAGGGGGAGAGACCCAGTACTTC. Protein sequence: CASSPLGTSGGGETQYF.

A single count supports this clone. The chain uses TRBV2 and TRBJ2-5; TRBD1 agrees at 7 bases. J lost 2 bases, V lost 4 bases, and 4 bases had no gene match. The germline V gene encodes CDR1 SNHLY and CDR2 FYNNEI. The CDR3 has 14 residues. Written as DNA, the CDR3 is TGTGCCAGCAGTGCGGGACAGATTCAAGAGACCCAGTACTTC. Translating it yields CASSAGQIQETQYF.

This clone has only one observation. The chain is built from TRBV19 and TRBJ1-2, with TRBD1 identical over 7 bases. This CDR3 contains 16 residues. Losses at the gene ends were 11 bases for V and 0 bases for J; bases not matched to a gene: 15. CDR1 LNHDA and CDR2 SQIVND come from the germline V gene (reference sequence). DNA of the CDR3: TGTGCCCCAAACTGGAGCAGGGGGATCCCTAACTATGGCTACACCTTC. Translation: CAPNWSRGIPNYGYTF.

The chain links TRBV28 to TRBJ2-3; a weak D match, TRBD1 (5 bases). V dropped 3 bases and J dropped 2 bases, with 18 bases sitting between them. CDR1 is MDHEN and CDR2 is SYDVKM in the germline V gene. CDR3 length: 17 residues. The CDR3 DNA sequence: TGTGCCAGCAGTTTTACCTTTCGGACACCAGACACAGATACGCAGTATTTT. Translation gives CASSFTFRTPDTDTQYF.

This chain links TRBV15 with TRBJ2-6; TRBD2 is a possible D gene (5 bases). CDR1 and CDR2 (germline): LNHNV, YYDKDF (reference sequence). V gave up 4 bases and J gave up 0 bases, with 7 bases separating them. The length of the CDR3 is 15 residues. The CDR3 is CATSTRGSGANVLTF. In nucleotides, the CDR3 is TGTGCCACCAGCACCCGGGGCTCTGGGGCCAACGTCCTGACTTTC.

DNA of the CDR3: TGTGCCAGCAGTTCCTCGGACAGTCGGCCCTACAATGAGCAGTTCTTC. Translating it yields CASSSSDSRPYNEQFF. The V call is TRBV28, the J call TRBJ2-1, with a possible D match to TRBD1 (6 bases). V gave up 4 bases and J gave up 2 bases, with 15 bases separating them. CDR1 MDHEN and CDR2 SYDVKM come from the germline V gene. The CDR3 totals 16 residues.

This clone was counted once. This rearrangement joins TRBV5-4 to TRBJ1-6; no definite D call. Germline V gene data show CDR1 as SGHNT and CDR2 as YYREEE (reference sequence). The CDR3 runs to 18 residues. V shed 2 bases and J shed 9 bases, with 24 bases lying between them. The CDR3 DNA follows: TGTGCCAGCAGCTTCCCGGCCTGGTGGCGATTTCTAAGTTCACCCCTCCACTTT. Its translation is CASSFPAWWRFLSSPLHF.

In its sample, this clone was seen a few times. V usage is TRBV19 and J usage is TRBJ1-5; D uncertain. The CDR3 extends over 15 amino acids. Germline CDR1 is LNHDA and CDR2 is SQIVND (reference sequence). Deletions cut 3 bases from V and 6 bases from J, with 15 bases between. CDR3 nucleotides: TGTGCCAGTAGTATCACCAAGACGGTGGCTCAGCCCCAGCATTTT. This encodes CASSITKTVAQPQHF.

The chain combines TRBV9 with TRBJ2-6; D is ambiguous. The CDR3 loop spans 13 amino acids. The V gene's germline CDR1 is SGDLS and CDR2 YYNGEE. Trimming took off 4 bases at V and 4 bases at J, with 6 bases between the two ends. The CDR3 DNA is TGTGCCAGCAGCTCCCCCGGGGCCAACGTCCTGACTTTC. Protein sequence: CASSSPGANVLTF.

The chain links TRBV29-1 to TRBJ1-2, with 9 bases fitting TRBD1. V lost 6 bases, J lost 3 bases, and 14 bases stayed unmatched. This CDR3 comprises 16 residues. Looked up from germline, CDR1 is SQVTM and CDR2 is ANQGSEA. As DNA, the CDR3 is TGCAGCGTCAGACAGGGGGAGATTGTCGGGGACTATGGCTACACCTTC. Translating gives CSVRQGEIVGDYGYTF.

The chain joins TRBV30 to TRBJ1-6; tentative D call: TRBD1 (6 bases). The CDR3 totals 14 residues. Germline V gives CDR1 GTSNPN, CDR2 SVGIG (reference sequence). V shed 3 bases and J shed 4 bases, with 10 bases lying between them. In nucleotides, the CDR3 is TGTGCCTGGAGATCTCAGGGGTATAATTCACCCCTCCACTTT. Encoded protein: CAWRSQGYNSPLHF. Drawing the rest from reference TRBV30 and TRBJ1-6, the complete variable domain is SQTIHQWPATLVQPVGSPLSLECTVEGTSNPNLYWYRQAAGRGLQLLFYSVGIGQISSEVPQNLSASRPQDRQFILSSKKLLLSDSGFYLCAWRSQGYNSPLHFGNGTRLTVT.

This chain connects TRBV6-5 to TRBJ1-1; 9 bases match TRBD1. V shed 7 bases and J 0 bases; nucleotides not matched to a gene: 6. The germline V gene encodes CDR1 MNHEY and CDR2 SVGAGI. The CDR3 is made up of 15 amino acids. The CDR3: CASNVQGAVNTEAFF. The CDR3 nucleotides read TGTGCCAGCAACGTACAGGGGGCCGTGAACACTGAAGCTTTCTTT.

The chain employs TRBV27 and TRBJ2-1; 8 bases fit TRBD2. J was trimmed by 2 bases and V by 6 bases; bases with no gene match: 6. The CDR3 extends over 15 amino acids. Per the germline V gene, CDR1 is MNHEY and CDR2 is SMNVEV (reference sequence). The DNA for the CDR3 is TGTGCCAGCAGCGTAGCGGGATCGGCCTACAATGAGCAGTTCTTC. As protein: CASSVAGSAYNEQFF.

J is TRBJ1-5 and V is TRBV30; D is perhaps TRBD1 (6 bases). The CDR3 runs 13 residues. Trimming removed 3 bases at V and 12 bases at J, with 18 bases between. Germline lookup yields CDR1 GTSNPN and CDR2 SVGIG (reference sequence). The CDR3 sequence is CAWSQNQQGVQHF. Here the CDR3 DNA reads TGTGCCTGGAGCCAAAACCAACAGGGCGTCCAGCATTTT.

This chain connects TRBV5-1 to TRBJ1-2, with D perhaps TRBD1 (6 bases). The CDR3 contains 14 residues. Trimming shortened V by 4 bases and J by 4 bases, and 14 bases separated the two germline ends. From germline, CDR1 is SGHRS and CDR2 YFSETQ. The CDR3 sequence is CASSPSQGTYGYTF. In DNA, the CDR3 is TGCGCCAGCAGCCCCTCACAGGGTACCTATGGCTACACCTTC.